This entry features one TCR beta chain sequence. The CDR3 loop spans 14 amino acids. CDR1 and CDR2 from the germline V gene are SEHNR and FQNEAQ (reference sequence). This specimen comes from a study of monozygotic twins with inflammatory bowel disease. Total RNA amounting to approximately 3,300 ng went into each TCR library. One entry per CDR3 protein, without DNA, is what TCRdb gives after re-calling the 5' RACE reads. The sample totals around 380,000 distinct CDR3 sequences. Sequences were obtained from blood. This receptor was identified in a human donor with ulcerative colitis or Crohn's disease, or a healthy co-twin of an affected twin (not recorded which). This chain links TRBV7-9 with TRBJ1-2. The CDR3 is CASSADIHSYGYTF.